This T cell receptor beta chain was profiled in a study of blood T cells in healthy people across ages. Whole-study findings and limits: Long-lived and aged donors differed, with more naive CD4+ cells and higher diversity in the long-lived.

The second PCR ran about 7 to 12 cycles with a sample-barcoded 5' primer and J-beta primers. A template-switch adaptor that had 12 random nucleotides put a tag on each cDNA molecule. Via MiXCR, TCRdb re-called the 5' RACE reads, giving one row per CDR3 protein. The data contain more than 1,400,000 distinct CDR3 sequences, approximately 38% of them seen just once; the ten biggest clones take up around 8%. On this clonotype: Antigen: not known.

The TCR originated in a woman aged 18-29 years in good health. Input material: blood.

For the CDR3, the DNA is TGTGCCAGCAGTCCGTTATTGACGACTAGCGGGAGAGGCAATGAGCAGTTCTTC. Amino acid sequence: CASSPLLTTSGRGNEQFF. This chain uses TRBV27 with TRBJ2-1; 12 positions agree with TRBD2. Germline CDR1 MNHEY, CDR2 SMNVEV (reference sequence). V lost 5 bases, J lost 6 bases, and 14 bases stayed unmatched. The CDR3 runs 18 residues.